The 17 T cell receptor beta chains in this list originate from one sample, sequenced in a study of blood T cell repertoires in COVID-19 (dated by TCRdb to 2018 to 2021). Library creation used the immunoSEQ multiplex PCR assay. Sourced from immuneACCESS, this table was stored by TCRdb with only in-frame sequences that have V and J called. A share of the clones is absent; for the studies checked, an unresolved V gene accounts for under half, and the remainder has no known explanation. The sample table holds over 250,000 clones, of which around nine tenths were seen once. The top ten clones comprise 1% to 1.3% of the sample. What was sequenced was PBMCs or T cells enriched from blood (not recorded which). Receptors originate from a woman between 25 and 40 years old who had recovered from COVID-19.

V is TRBV7-3 and J is TRBJ2-3, with D unclear. Trimming removed 4 bases from V and 5 bases from J, with 7 bases in between. The CDR3 is made up of 12 amino acids. CDR1 is SGHTA, CDR2 FQGTGA, per germline. CDR3 DNA sequence: TGTGCCAGCAGCTATCCGAGAGATACGCAGTATTTT. Translation: CASSYPRDTQYF.

The chain joins TRBV7-9 to TRBJ1-5; TRBD1 is a possible D gene (5 bases). There are 14 residues in the CDR3. In germline, CDR1 is SEHNR, CDR2 FQNEAQ (reference sequence). V was cut by 5 bases and J by 3 bases, with 11 bases left in between. CDR3 nucleotide sequence: TGTGCCAGCAGCGGGGGGAACCCCAATCAGCCCCAGCATTTT. It specifies CASSGGNPNQPQHF.

V is TRBV24-1 and J is TRBJ1-1, with 9 bases lining up with TRBD1. Trimming at V came to 10 bases and at J to 1 base, leaving 3 bases not matched to a gene. The CDR3 length is 13 residues. CDR1 is KGHDR and CDR2 is SFDVKD in the germline V gene. For the CDR3, the DNA is TGTGCCACAAGGACAGGGGCGAACACTGAAGCTTTCTTT. The encoded protein is CATRTGANTEAFF.

The chain employs TRBV19 and TRBJ1-2, with TRBD1 matching over 11 bases. Germline values: CDR1 LNHDA, CDR2 SQIVND (reference sequence). V was clipped by 1 base and J by 7 bases; unmatched bases: 14. CDR3 size: 18 residues. The DNA of the CDR3 is TGTGCCAGTAGTATAGTGTTTCACTCCCCGGGACAGGGGGGTGGCTACACCTTC. As protein: CASSIVFHSPGQGGGYTF.

The chain recombines TRBV9 with TRBJ2-2; D not certain. The V gene lost 4 bases and the J gene lost 4 bases, with 14 bases spanning the gap. Germline loops: CDR1 SGDLS, CDR2 YYNGEE. This CDR3 spans 15 amino acids. In DNA form, the CDR3 reads TGTGCCAGCAGCCCCCTAGGCAGAACCACCGGGGAGCTGTTTTTT. It yields the protein CASSPLGRTTGELFF.

The chain couples TRBV7-2 to TRBJ2-5; 7 bases map to TRBD2. V trimming: 1 base; J trimming: 2 bases; junction bases outside the gene matches: 16. The CDR3 has 19 residues. Germline CDR1 is SGHTA and CDR2 is FQGNSA. The CDR3 DNA follows: TGTGCCAGCAGCTTAGTCCCCCCTGGGGCTAGCGGATCACAAGAGACCCAGTACTTC. This encodes CASSLVPPGASGSQETQYF.

The chain couples TRBV6-2 or TRBV6-3 to TRBJ2-2, with D hard to call. CDR1 and CDR2 (germline): MNHEY, SVGEGT. V gave up 0 bases and J gave up 7 bases, with 9 bases separating them. The CDR3 consists of 14 residues. CDR3 amino acids: CASSYSGASGELFF. The DNA of the CDR3 is TGTGCCAGCAGTTACTCAGGAGCGAGCGGGGAGCTGTTTTTT.

This clone was counted a single time. No DNA is shown, since the ends of the CDR3 on it are uncertain; the CDR3 is the one TCRdb lists. This CDR3 reads CASSWGVGTSGSRYF. This chain connects TRBV28 to TRBJ2-7; TRBD2, the D gene given by the table, was not confirmed from the DNA. The CDR3 has 15 amino acids, counting both end residues. Germline V gene lookup returns CDR1 MDHEN and CDR2 SYDVKM.

This clone showed up just once. The chain carries TRBV5-4 and TRBJ2-5, with TRBD1 as a possible D gene (6 bases). This CDR3 is built from 15 residues. Trimming pared 1 base from V and 0 bases from J, leaving 10 bases between. Germline V gene sequence: CDR1 SGHNT, CDR2 YYREEE (reference sequence). Written as DNA, the CDR3 is TGTGCCAGCAGCTTGACAGGGATGTACCAAGAGACCCAGTACTTC. This sequence encodes CASSLTGMYQETQYF. Full variable domain (rest looked up from reference TRBV5-4 and TRBJ2-5): ETGVTQSPTHLIKTRGQQVTLRCSSQSGHNTVSWYQQALGQGPQFIFQYYREEENGRGNFPPRFSGLQFPNYSSELNVNALELDDSALYLCASSLTGMYQETQYFGPGTRLLVL.

V usage is TRBV7-2 and J usage is TRBJ2-3; perhaps TRBD2 as D (5 bases). Trimming took off 2 bases at V and 2 bases at J, with 14 bases between the two ends. Per the germline V gene, CDR1 is SGHTA and CDR2 is FQGNSA. The CDR3 extends over 16 amino acids. The CDR3 region is CASSLPSGRDTDTQYF. Here the CDR3 DNA reads TGTGCCAGCAGCTTACCCAGCGGACGGGACACAGATACGCAGTATTTT. The variable domain in full, with the rest retrieved from reference TRBV7-2 and TRBJ2-3, is GAGVSQSPSNKVTEKGKDVELRCDPISGHTALYWYRQSLGQGLEFLIYFQGNSAPDKSGLPSDRFSAERTGGSVSTLTIQRTQQEDSAVYLCASSLPSGRDTDTQYFGPGTRLTVL.

A single count supports this clone. The chain's CDR3 is CASSPQWGLDDTQYF. For the CDR3, the DNA is TGCGCCAGCAGCCCCCAGTGGGGCTTAGACGATACGCAGTATTTT. The chain recombines TRBV4-1 with TRBJ2-3; weak D call: TRBD1 (5 bases). V lost 4 bases and J lost 6, with 17 bases in between. The CDR3 contains 15 residues. The germline gives CDR1 MGHRA, CDR2 YSYEKL.

Here the CDR3 DNA reads TGTGCCAGCAGCCCTCTGGGACAGGGCTATGAAAAACTGTTTTTT. Translated, it gives CASSPLGQGYEKLFF. The chain uses TRBV11-2 and TRBJ1-4; 9 bases fit TRBD1. The V segment lost 5 bases and the J segment 6 bases; nucleotides outside the gene matches: 7. From germline, CDR1 is SGHAT and CDR2 FQNNGV. This CDR3 contains 15 residues.

The chain combines TRBV5-6 with TRBJ2-7, with D maybe TRBD1 (5 bases). The ends were cut back, 0 bases at V and 6 bases at J, with 13 bases in the middle. The germline gives CDR1 SGHDT, CDR2 YYEEEE. The CDR3 length is 14 residues. The CDR3 reads CASSLEAGLGEQYF. The CDR3 DNA reads as TGTGCCAGCAGCTTGGAGGCAGGGCTGGGCGAGCAGTACTTC.

The chain employs TRBV9 and TRBJ2-7; perhaps TRBD2 as D (5 bases). The V gene lost 5 bases and the J gene lost 0 bases, with 9 bases spanning the gap. The V gene's germline CDR1 is SGDLS and CDR2 YYNGEE. The CDR3 totals 13 residues. The DNA for the CDR3 is TGTGCCAGCAGTATTAGCGACTCCTACGAGCAGTACTTC. As protein: CASSISDSYEQYF.

In DNA, the CDR3 is TGTGCCAGCAGCTATACTAGCGGGAGCACAGATACGCAGTATTTT. The encoded protein is CASSYTSGSTDTQYF. The chain uses TRBV7-6 and TRBJ2-3; TRBD2 agrees at 9 bases. Germline CDR1 SGHVS, CDR2 FNYEAQ. Germline trimming cut 4 bases from V and 0 bases from J; bases unmatched to any gene: 2. The CDR3 has 15 amino acids.

The V call is TRBV21-1, the J call TRBJ2-7; TRBD2 was called by the table and not checked on the DNA. TRBV21-1 counts as a pseudogene. This CDR3 is 19 amino acids long. CDR3 region: CASSIPRLAGGHSTYEQYF. The CDR3 DNA sequence: TGTGCCAGCAGCATCCCCCGACTAGCGGGAGGGCATAGTACCTACGAGCAGTACTTC.

This chain connects TRBV24-1 to TRBJ2-3, with D tentatively TRBD2 (5 bases). Trimming removed 12 bases at V and 2 bases at J, with 23 bases between. The CDR3 totals 16 residues. CDR1 KGHDR and CDR2 SFDVKD come from the germline V gene. The DNA of the CDR3 is TGTGCCTCTGGTCGGAGGATTCATAGAATCACAGATACGCAGTATTTT. Translation gives CASGRRIHRITDTQYF.